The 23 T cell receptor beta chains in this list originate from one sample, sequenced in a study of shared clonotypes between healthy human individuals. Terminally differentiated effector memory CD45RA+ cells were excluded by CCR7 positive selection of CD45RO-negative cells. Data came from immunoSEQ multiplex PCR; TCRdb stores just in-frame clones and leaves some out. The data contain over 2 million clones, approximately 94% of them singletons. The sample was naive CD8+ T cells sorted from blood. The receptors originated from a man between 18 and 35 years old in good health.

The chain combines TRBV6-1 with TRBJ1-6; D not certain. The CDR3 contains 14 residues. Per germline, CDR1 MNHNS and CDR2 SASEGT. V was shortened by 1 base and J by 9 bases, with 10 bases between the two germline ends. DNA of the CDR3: TGTGCCAGCAGTGAAGAGGACCATGGTTCACCCCTCCACTTT. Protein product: CASSEEDHGSPLHF.

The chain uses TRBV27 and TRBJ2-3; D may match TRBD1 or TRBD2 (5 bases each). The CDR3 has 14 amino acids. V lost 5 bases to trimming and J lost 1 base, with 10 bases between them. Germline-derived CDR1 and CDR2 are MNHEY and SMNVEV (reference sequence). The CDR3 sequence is CASSPGRGTDTQYF. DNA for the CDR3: TGTGCCAGCAGTCCGGGGCGTGGCACAGATACGCAGTATTTT.

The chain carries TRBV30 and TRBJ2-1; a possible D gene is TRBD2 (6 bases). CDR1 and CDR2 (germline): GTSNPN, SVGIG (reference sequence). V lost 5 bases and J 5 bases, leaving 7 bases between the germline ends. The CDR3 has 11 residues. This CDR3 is CAWGGDNEQFF. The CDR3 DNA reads TGTGCCTGGGGAGGGGACAATGAGCAGTTCTTC.

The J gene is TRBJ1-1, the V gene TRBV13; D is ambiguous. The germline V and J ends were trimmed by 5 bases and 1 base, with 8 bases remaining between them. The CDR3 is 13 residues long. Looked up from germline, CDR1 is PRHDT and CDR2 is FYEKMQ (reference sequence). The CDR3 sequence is CASSGLRNTEAFF. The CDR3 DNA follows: TGTGCCAGCAGCGGGCTGCGGAACACTGAAGCTTTCTTT.

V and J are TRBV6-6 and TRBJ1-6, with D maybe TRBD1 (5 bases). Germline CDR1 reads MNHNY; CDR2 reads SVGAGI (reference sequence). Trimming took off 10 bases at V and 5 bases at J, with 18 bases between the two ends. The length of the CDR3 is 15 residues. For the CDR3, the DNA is TGTGCCACTTGGGACCGCCGCGGGGATAATTCACCCCTCCACTTT. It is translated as CATWDRRGDNSPLHF.

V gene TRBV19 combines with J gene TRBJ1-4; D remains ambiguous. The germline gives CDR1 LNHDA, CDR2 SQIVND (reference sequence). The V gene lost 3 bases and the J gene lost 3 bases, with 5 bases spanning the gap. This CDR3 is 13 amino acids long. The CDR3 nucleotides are TGTGCCAGTAGTATGTCGGCTAATGAAAAACTGTTTTTT. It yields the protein CASSMSANEKLFF.

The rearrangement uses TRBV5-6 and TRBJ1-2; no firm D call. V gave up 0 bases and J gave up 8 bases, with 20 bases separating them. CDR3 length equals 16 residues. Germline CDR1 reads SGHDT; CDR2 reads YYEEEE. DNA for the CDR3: TGTGCCAGCAGCTTGGCCGGCCAGGCCAGATACGAGGGCTACACCTTC. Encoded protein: CASSLAGQARYEGYTF.

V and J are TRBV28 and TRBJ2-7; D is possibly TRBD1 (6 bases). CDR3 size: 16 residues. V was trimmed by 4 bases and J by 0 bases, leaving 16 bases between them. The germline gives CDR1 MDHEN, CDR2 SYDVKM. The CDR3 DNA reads TGTGCCAGCAGTTCGACCGACAGGAAGAGCTCCTACGAGCAGTACTTC. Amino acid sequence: CASSSTDRKSSYEQYF.

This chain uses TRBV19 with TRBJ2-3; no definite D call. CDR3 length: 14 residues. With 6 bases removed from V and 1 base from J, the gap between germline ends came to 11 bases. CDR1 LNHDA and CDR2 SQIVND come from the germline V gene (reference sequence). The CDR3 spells CASSSFGGTDTQYF. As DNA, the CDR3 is TGTGCCAGTAGCTCCTTTGGGGGCACAGATACGCAGTATTTT.

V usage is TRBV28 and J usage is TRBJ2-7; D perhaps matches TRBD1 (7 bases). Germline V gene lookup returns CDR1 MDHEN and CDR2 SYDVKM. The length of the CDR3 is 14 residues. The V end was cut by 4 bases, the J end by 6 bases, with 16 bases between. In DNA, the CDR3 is TGTGCCAGCAGTTCAATGACTAGGGGGCCCGAGCAGTACTTC. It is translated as CASSSMTRGPEQYF.

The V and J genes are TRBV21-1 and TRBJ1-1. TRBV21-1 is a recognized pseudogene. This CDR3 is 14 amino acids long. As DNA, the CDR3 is TGTGCCAGCCTTCCGGACTTAAGGGACACTGAAGCTTTCTTT. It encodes CASLPDLRDTEAFF.

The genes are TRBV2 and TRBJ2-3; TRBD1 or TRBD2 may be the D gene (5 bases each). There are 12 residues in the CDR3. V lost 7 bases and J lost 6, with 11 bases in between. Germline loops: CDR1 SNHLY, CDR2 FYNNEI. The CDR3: CASTGALDTQYF. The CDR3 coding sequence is TGTGCCAGCACCGGGGCTTTGGATACGCAGTATTTT.

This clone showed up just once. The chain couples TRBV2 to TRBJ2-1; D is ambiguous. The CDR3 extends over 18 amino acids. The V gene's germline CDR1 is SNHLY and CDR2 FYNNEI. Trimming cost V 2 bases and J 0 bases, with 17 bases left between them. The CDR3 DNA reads TGTGCCAGCAGTGAATTCCTCCTGGCGGCCAGCTCCTACAATGAGCAGTTCTTC. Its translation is CASSEFLLAASSYNEQFF. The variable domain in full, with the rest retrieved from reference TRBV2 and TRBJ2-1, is EPEVTQTPSHQVTQMGQEVILRCVPISNHLYFYWYRQILGQKVEFLVSFYNNEISEKSEIFDDQFSVERPDGSNFTLKIRSTKLEDSAMYFCASSEFLLAASSYNEQFFGPGTRLTVL.

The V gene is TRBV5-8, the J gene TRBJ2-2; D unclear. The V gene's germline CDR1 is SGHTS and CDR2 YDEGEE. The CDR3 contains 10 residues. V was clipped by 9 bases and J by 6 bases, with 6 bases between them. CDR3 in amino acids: CATPPGELFF. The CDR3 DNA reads TGTGCCACTCCGCCCGGGGAGCTGTTTTTT.

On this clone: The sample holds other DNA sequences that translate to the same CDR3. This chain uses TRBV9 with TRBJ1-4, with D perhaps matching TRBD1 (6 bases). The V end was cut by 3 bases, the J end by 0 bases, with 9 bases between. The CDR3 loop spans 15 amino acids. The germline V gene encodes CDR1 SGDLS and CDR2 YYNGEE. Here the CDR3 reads CASSAEGATNEKLFF. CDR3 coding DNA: TGTGCCAGCAGCGCCGAGGGGGCAACTAATGAAAAACTGTTTTTT.

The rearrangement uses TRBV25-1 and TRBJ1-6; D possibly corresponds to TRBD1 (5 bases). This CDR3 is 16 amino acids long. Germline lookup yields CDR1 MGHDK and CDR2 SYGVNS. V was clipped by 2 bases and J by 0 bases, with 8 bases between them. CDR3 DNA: TGTGCCAGCAGTGAAGTCAGGGTCTCCTATAATTCACCCCTCCACTTT. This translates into CASSEVRVSYNSPLHF.

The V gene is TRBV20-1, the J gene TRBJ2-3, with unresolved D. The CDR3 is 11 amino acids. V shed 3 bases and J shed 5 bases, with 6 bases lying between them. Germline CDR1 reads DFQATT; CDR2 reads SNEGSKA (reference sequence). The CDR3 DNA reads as TGCAGTGCTAGTGATGGAGATACGCAGTATTTT. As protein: CSASDGDTQYF.

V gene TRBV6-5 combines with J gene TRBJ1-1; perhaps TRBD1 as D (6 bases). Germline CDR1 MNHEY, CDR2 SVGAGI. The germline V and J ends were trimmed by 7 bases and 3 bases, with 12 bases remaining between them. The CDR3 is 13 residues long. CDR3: CASTRGGDTEAFF. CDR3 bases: TGTGCCAGCACCCGGGGGGGCGACACTGAAGCTTTCTTT.

The CDR3 loop is CASSFPGSNTEAFF. The CDR3 DNA reads TGCGCCAGCAGCTTTCCAGGGTCGAACACTGAAGCTTTCTTT. The rearrangement uses TRBV5-1 and TRBJ1-1; D is perhaps TRBD1 (5 bases). Per the germline V gene, CDR1 is SGHRS and CDR2 is YFSETQ. The V end was cut by 2 bases, the J end by 1 base, with 9 bases between. The CDR3 covers 14 residues.

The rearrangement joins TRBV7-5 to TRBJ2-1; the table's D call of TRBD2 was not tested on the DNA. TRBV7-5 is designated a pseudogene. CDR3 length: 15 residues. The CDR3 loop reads CARSPRLVFYNEQFF. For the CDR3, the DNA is TGTGCCAGAAGCCCTAGGCTGGTATTCTACAATGAGCAGTTCTTC.

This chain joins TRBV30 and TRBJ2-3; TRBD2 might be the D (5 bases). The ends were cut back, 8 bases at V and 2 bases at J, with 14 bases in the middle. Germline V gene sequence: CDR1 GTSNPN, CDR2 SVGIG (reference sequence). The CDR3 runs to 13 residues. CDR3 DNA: TGTGCCACTTCAGAGGGTTTCACAGATACGCAGTATTTT. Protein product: CATSEGFTDTQYF.

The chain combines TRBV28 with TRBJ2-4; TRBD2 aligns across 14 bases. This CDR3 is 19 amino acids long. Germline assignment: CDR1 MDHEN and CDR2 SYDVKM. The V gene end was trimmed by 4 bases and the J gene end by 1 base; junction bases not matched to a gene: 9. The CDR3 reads CASSSRLAGGPMAKNIQYF. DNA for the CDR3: TGTGCCAGCAGTTCGCGACTAGCGGGAGGGCCGATGGCCAAAAACATTCAGTACTTC. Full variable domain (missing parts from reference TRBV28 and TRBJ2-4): DVKVTQSSRYLVKRTGEKVFLECVQDMDHENMFWYRQDPGLGLRLIYFSYDVKMKEKGDIPEGYSVSREKKERFSLILESASTNQTSMYLCASSSRLAGGPMAKNIQYFGAGTRLSVL.

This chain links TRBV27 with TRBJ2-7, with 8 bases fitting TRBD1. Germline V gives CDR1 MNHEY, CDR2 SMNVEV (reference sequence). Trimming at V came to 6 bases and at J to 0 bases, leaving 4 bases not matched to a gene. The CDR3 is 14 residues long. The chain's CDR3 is CASRWTGSSYEQYF. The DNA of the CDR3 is TGTGCCAGCAGATGGACAGGGAGCTCCTACGAGCAGTACTTC.